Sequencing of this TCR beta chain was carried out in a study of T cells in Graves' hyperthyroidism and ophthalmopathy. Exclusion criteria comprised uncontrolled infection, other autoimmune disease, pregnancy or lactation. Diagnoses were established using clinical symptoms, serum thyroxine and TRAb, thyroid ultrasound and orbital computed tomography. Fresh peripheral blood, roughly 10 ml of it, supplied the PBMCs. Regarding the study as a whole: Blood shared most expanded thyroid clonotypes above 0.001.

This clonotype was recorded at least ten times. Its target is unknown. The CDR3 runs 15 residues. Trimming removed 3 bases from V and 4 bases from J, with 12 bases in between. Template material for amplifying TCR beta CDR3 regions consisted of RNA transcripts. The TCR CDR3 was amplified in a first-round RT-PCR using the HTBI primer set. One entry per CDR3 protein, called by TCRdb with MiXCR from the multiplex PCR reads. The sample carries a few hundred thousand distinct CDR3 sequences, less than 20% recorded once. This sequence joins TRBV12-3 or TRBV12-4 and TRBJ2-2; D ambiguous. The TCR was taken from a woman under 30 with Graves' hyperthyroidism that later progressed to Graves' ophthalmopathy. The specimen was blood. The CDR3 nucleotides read TGTGCCAGCAGTTTCGACGCCTGGGGCACCGGGGAGCTGTTTTTT. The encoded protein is CASSFDAWGTGELFF.